The sequence of this TCR beta chain was determined in a study of regulatory T cells in long-lasting Graves disease. General study points: The study found persistent patients shared more public clonotypes (fewer than 3,000) than new patients (nearly 1,000). The TCR repertoire of persistent Graves' patients was less diverse than that of newly diagnosed ones. A limited number of samples was an acknowledged limitation.

Libraries of TCR beta came from iRepertoire HTBI primers plus Arm-PCR of CDR3 regions. A single record per CDR3 protein comes from TCRdb applying MiXCR to the multiplex PCR reads. This sample has 420,000 or so distinct CDR3 sequences, with approximately 16% found just once. The time point was: newly diagnosed GD, antithyroid drugs for less than 3 months. PBMC RNA was the source of the TCR library. This CDR3 is 13 amino acids long. Trimming left V 6 bases short and J 0 bases short, with 6 bases between. The sample holds a few counts of this clonotype. Antigen unknown. The data were also submitted as part of a second study, on T cells in Graves' hyperthyroidism and ophthalmopathy. As reported in that work: A set of HTBI primers served as the primers for a first-round RT-PCR of the TCR CDR3.

J is TRBJ1-3 and V is TRBV12-3 or TRBV12-4, with D uncertain. The specimen comprised peripheral blood mononuclear cells (PBMCs), sampled at new diagnosis, from a patient treated with antithyroid drugs. The TCR was taken from a woman aged 18-30 years with Graves disease. The CDR3 DNA is TGTGCCAGCAGCACCTACTCTGGAAACACCATATATTTT. It codes for CASSTYSGNTIYF.